This entry is about one TCR beta chain. The source of the sample is a study of blood T cell repertoires in COVID-19. The CDR3 contains 13 residues. Deletions cut 2 bases from V and 11 bases from J, with 15 bases between. The germline V gene has CDR1 MNHNS and CDR2 SASEGT. Clones were read by immunoSEQ multiplex PCR, and TCRdb kept only the in-frame ones, dropping some. Here the sample spans roughly 140,000 clones, 80% being singletons. This chain uses TRBV6-1 with TRBJ1-1; D gene uncertain. The receptor's source is a man aged 55 to 70 with acute or convalescent COVID-19. Sample: peripheral blood. The CDR3 protein is CASSELFGEQAFF. The CDR3 nucleotides read TGTGCCAGCAGTGAACTATTCGGGGAACAGGCTTTCTTT.